The 24 T cell receptor beta chains below all came from one sample that was sequenced in a study of blood T cell repertoires in COVID-19. This table comes from immunoSEQ multiplex PCR, and its TCRdb copy is limited to in-frame clones, with some not included. The table lists about 48,000 clones, 90% of them singletons. Sequencing was done on a sample of peripheral blood. These receptors were taken from a man in his 70s with acute or convalescent COVID-19.

The V and J genes are TRBV6-2 or TRBV6-3 and TRBJ1-1; D possibly corresponds to TRBD1 (5 bases). The CDR3 is 16 amino acids. Germline V lookup: CDR1 MNHEY, CDR2 SVGEGT. The V end lost 2 bases, the J end lost 7 bases, and 20 bases lay between the germline ends. The CDR3 spells CASSYPATVAGYEAFF. CDR3 bases: TGTGCCAGCAGTTACCCTGCCACCGTTGCAGGGTATGAAGCTTTCTTT.

This chain uses TRBV2 with TRBJ2-7; 10 nucleotides match TRBD2. Germline-derived CDR1 and CDR2 are SNHLY and FYNNEI. The CDR3 length is 17 residues. The J segment lost 1 base and the V segment lost 4 bases, leaving 10 bases of the junction unmatched. The CDR3 reads CASSGTLAGGISYEQYF. The CDR3 nucleotides read TGTGCCAGCAGTGGTACCTTAGCGGGGGGAATTTCCTACGAGCAGTACTTC. The complete variable domain, with remaining parts taken from reference TRBV2 and TRBJ2-7, reads EPEVTQTPSHQVTQMGQEVILRCVPISNHLYFYWYRQILGQKVEFLVSFYNNEISEKSEIFDDQFSVERPDGSNFTLKIRSTKLEDSAMYFCASSGTLAGGISYEQYFGPGTRLTVT.

The chain employs TRBV6-6 and TRBJ2-1; possibly TRBD2 for D (5 bases). Looked up from germline, CDR1 is MNHNY and CDR2 is SVGAGI (reference sequence). Trimming removed 2 bases at V and 8 bases at J, with 10 bases between. This CDR3 spans 13 amino acids. CDR3 region: CASSYALRDEQFF. CDR3 bases: TGTGCCAGCAGTTACGCGCTGCGGGATGAGCAGTTCTTC.

This sequence joins TRBV27 and TRBJ1-5; D might be TRBD1 (5 bases). V lost 3 bases to trimming and J lost 0 bases, with 6 bases between them. This CDR3 region has 14 residues. Germline V CDR1 and CDR2: MNHEY, SMNVEV (reference sequence). The CDR3 sequence: CASSFQGSNQPQHF. DNA for the CDR3: TGTGCCAGCAGTTTCCAGGGTAGCAATCAGCCCCAGCATTTT.

The V and J genes are TRBV7-2 and TRBJ2-5, with TRBD1 identical over 8 bases. V was pared by 4 bases and J by 1 base, with 5 bases of the junction left unmatched. The CDR3 has 15 amino acids. CDR1 and CDR2 from the germline V gene are SGHTA and FQGNSA. CDR3 in DNA: TGTGCCAGCAGCTCCCGGACAGGGCCCCAAGAGACCCAGTACTTC. Its translation: CASSSRTGPQETQYF.

The V gene is TRBV9, the J gene TRBJ2-5, with 8 nucleotides matching TRBD1. CDR3 length equals 15 residues. The trim removed 4 bases at V and 5 bases at J, leaving 10 bases unmatched. Germline V lookup: CDR1 SGDLS, CDR2 YYNGEE. Written as DNA, the CDR3 is TGTGCCAGCAGCTTCTCGGACAGGGTGCACGAGACCCAGTACTTC. Protein sequence: CASSFSDRVHETQYF. Full variable domain (outside the CDR3, taken from reference TRBV9 and TRBJ2-5): DSGVTQTPKHLITATGQRVTLRCSPRSGDLSVYWYQQSLDQGLQFLIQYYNGEERAKGNILERFSAQQFPDLHSELNLSSLELGDSALYFCASSFSDRVHETQYFGPGTRLLVL.

This clone was seen once. V and J are TRBV30 and TRBJ1-2; 10 bases line up with TRBD1. In germline, CDR1 is GTSNPN, CDR2 SVGIG (reference sequence). The CDR3 has 17 amino acids. Trimming cost V 6 bases and J 4 bases; bases outside gene matches: 17. The CDR3 region has the DNA TGTGCCTGCCCGGCCCGCGGGACAGGGGCCTGGGGCTATGGCTACACCTTC. Translating it yields CACPARGTGAWGYGYTF.

This clone came up a few times. The chain uses TRBV30 and TRBJ1-1, with D possibly being TRBD1 (6 bases). The CDR3 extends over 16 amino acids. Per germline, CDR1 GTSNPN and CDR2 SVGIG (reference sequence). Trimming cost V 3 bases and J 1 base, with 18 bases left between them. The CDR3 DNA reads as TGTGCCTGGAGGGAACAGGGTAGGGGTAAGAACACTGAAGCTTTCTTT. The encoded protein is CAWREQGRGKNTEAFF. Together with reference TRBV30 and TRBJ1-1, the CDR3 gives the full variable domain: SQTIHQWPATLVQPVGSPLSLECTVEGTSNPNLYWYRQAAGRGLQLLFYSVGIGQISSEVPQNLSASRPQDRQFILSSKKLLLSDSGFYLCAWREQGRGKNTEAFFGQGTRLTVV.

This clone was seen only once. This chain joins TRBV5-1 and TRBJ2-4, with 7 bases lining up with TRBD1. CDR3 size: 17 residues. V gave up 4 bases and J gave up 1 base; unmatched junction bases: 11. The germline V gene encodes CDR1 SGHRS and CDR2 YFSETQ. The CDR3 bases are TGCGCCAGCAGCCCTCAGACGACAGGGATGGCCAAAAACATTCAGTACTTC. Residues: CASSPQTTGMAKNIQYF.

The rearrangement uses TRBV7-2 and TRBJ2-5; TRBD2 matches 7 bases. The CDR3 is made up of 16 amino acids. The junction had 13 bases not matched to a gene; V was cut back by 7 bases and J by 2 bases. Per the germline V gene, CDR1 is SGHTA and CDR2 is FQGNSA. CDR3 sequence reads: CASKLGGVATQETQYF. The DNA for the CDR3 is TGTGCCAGCAAACTTGGGGGGGTAGCGACTCAAGAGACCCAGTACTTC. Filled out from reference TRBV7-2 and TRBJ2-5, the complete variable domain reads GAGVSQSPSNKVTEKGKDVELRCDPISGHTALYWYRQSLGQGLEFLIYFQGNSAPDKSGLPSDRFSAERTGGSVSTLTIQRTQQEDSAVYLCASKLGGVATQETQYFGPGTRLLVL.

The chain is built from TRBV12-3 or TRBV12-4 and TRBJ1-4; D is unclear. The length of the CDR3 is 12 residues. Trimming shortened V by 2 bases and J by 8 bases, and 6 bases separated the two germline ends. DNA for the CDR3: TGTGCCAGCAGTTTAAAGGAGGAAAAACTGTTTTTT. This gives the protein CASSLKEEKLFF.

The V gene is TRBV18, the J gene TRBJ1-1; 8 bases match TRBD1. Germline V gives CDR1 KGHSH, CDR2 LQKENI. This CDR3 has 14 residues. The V gene end was trimmed by 5 bases and the J gene end by 5 bases; junction bases not matched to a gene: 7. CDR3 bases: TGTGCCAGCTCAAAGACAGGGGAACGGACTGAAGCTTTCTTT. Translating it yields CASSKTGERTEAFF.

J is TRBJ2-2 and V is TRBV14; 7 bases match TRBD1. Germline loops: CDR1 SGHDN, CDR2 FVKESK. The CDR3 extends over 16 amino acids. The V gene end was trimmed by 3 bases and the J gene end by 1 base; junction bases not matched to a gene: 5. The CDR3 sequence is CASSQWTGVNTGELFF. CDR3 in DNA: TGTGCCAGCAGCCAGTGGACAGGCGTGAACACCGGGGAGCTGTTTTTT.

The chain employs TRBV5-1 and TRBJ1-5; 10 nucleotides line up with TRBD1. The germline CDR1 and CDR2 sequences are SGHRS and YFSETQ. The J segment lost 6 bases and the V segment lost 4 bases, leaving 4 bases of the junction unmatched. This CDR3 region has 14 residues. This chain's CDR3 is CASSPGQGVQPQHF. The DNA of the CDR3 is TGCGCCAGCAGCCCTGGACAGGGGGTTCAGCCCCAGCATTTT.

This chain links TRBV19 with TRBJ1-2; 9 nucleotides agree with TRBD1. This CDR3 is 14 amino acids long. CDR1 and CDR2 (germline): LNHDA, SQIVND (reference sequence). The V segment lost 3 bases and the J segment 4 bases; nucleotides outside the gene matches: 3. CDR3 loop: CASSIDRGTYGYTF. DNA of the CDR3: TGTGCCAGTAGTATTGACAGGGGGACCTATGGCTACACCTTC.

The gene calls are TRBV18 and TRBJ1-1, with 11 bases identical to TRBD1. Germline assignment: CDR1 KGHSH and CDR2 LQKENI. After removal of 2 bases from V and 3 bases from J, the junction contained 8 bases not matched to a gene. The CDR3 is made up of 17 amino acids. The CDR3 protein is CASSPKRGQGAYTEAFF. CDR3 DNA: TGTGCCAGCTCACCAAAGAGAGGACAGGGGGCCTACACTGAAGCTTTCTTT.

CDR3 DNA sequence: TGTGCCAGCAGCTTAGTAGCCACAAGTGGAAACACCATATATTTT. It yields the protein CASSLVATSGNTIYF. V gene TRBV11-2 combines with J gene TRBJ1-3; D unresolved. Trimming pared 1 base from V and 3 bases from J, leaving 10 bases between. The germline V gene encodes CDR1 SGHAT and CDR2 FQNNGV. The CDR3 length is 15 residues.

The V call is TRBV4-1, the J call TRBJ2-5; no clear D gene. The germline gives CDR1 MGHRA, CDR2 YSYEKL. V lost 4 bases, J lost 0 bases, and 12 bases lay in between. CDR3 length equals 15 residues. CDR3 coding DNA: TGCGCCAGCAGCCCCCAACAGACGTACCAAGAGACCCAGTACTTC. Translating it yields CASSPQQTYQETQYF.

J is TRBJ2-7 and V is TRBV2; 10 bases are shared with TRBD1. The germline V gene has CDR1 SNHLY and CDR2 FYNNEI. Trimming took 7 bases from V and 3 from J; bases not matched to a gene: 9. CDR3 size: 15 residues. The CDR3 spells CASIYIRDRGYEQYF. The CDR3 bases are TGTGCCAGCATTTATATCCGGGACAGGGGCTACGAGCAGTACTTC.

This chain connects TRBV7-8 to TRBJ2-1; 8 bases align to TRBD2. The CDR3 extends over 16 amino acids. V trimming: 5 bases; J trimming: 7 bases; junction bases outside the gene matches: 13. Germline V lookup: CDR1 SGHVS, CDR2 FQNEAQ. Here the CDR3 DNA reads TGTGCCAGCAGCCAACGTGACGGGGGGGCCAAAAATGAGCAGTTCTTC. It encodes CASSQRDGGAKNEQFF.

The genes are TRBV2 and TRBJ1-1; 7 bases align to TRBD1. With V trimmed by 2 bases and J by 6 bases, 6 bases remained unmatched. In germline, CDR1 is SNHLY, CDR2 FYNNEI. The CDR3 extends over 14 amino acids. The CDR3 protein is CASSERTGLSEAFF. The DNA of the CDR3 is TGTGCCAGCAGTGAAAGGACAGGTCTGTCTGAAGCTTTCTTT.

The chain combines TRBV5-1 with TRBJ1-1; D is unclear. Germline CDR1 reads SGHRS; CDR2 reads YFSETQ. Trimming removed 5 bases at V and 0 bases at J, with 11 bases between. The CDR3 consists of 14 residues. The CDR3 here is CASSLIAVNTEAFF. The CDR3 bases are TGCGCCAGCAGTTTGATCGCAGTGAACACTGAAGCTTTCTTT.

The chain carries TRBV19 and TRBJ1-2; 8 bases are shared with TRBD1. The CDR3 sequence is 14 residues long. Germline lookup yields CDR1 LNHDA and CDR2 SQIVND (reference sequence). V lost 3 bases to trimming and J lost 6 bases; unmatched junction nucleotides: 6. The CDR3 is CASSIGQGAHGYTF. The CDR3 DNA is TGTGCCAGTAGTATTGGGCAGGGGGCTCATGGCTACACCTTC.

The chain recombines TRBV4-1 with TRBJ1-4; no reliable D call. The CDR3 consists of 15 residues. The V end was cut by 3 bases, the J end by 0 bases, with 8 bases between. Germline V gene data show CDR1 as MGHRA and CDR2 as YSYEKL. The chain's CDR3 is CASSHGDATNEKLFF. CDR3 coding DNA: TGCGCCAGCAGCCACGGGGATGCAACTAATGAAAAACTGTTTTTT.